This T cell receptor (beta chain) is from a study of cytomegalovirus exposure and HLA in healthy donors. The study, taken as a whole, reports: It was reported that the classifier diagnosed cytomegalovirus status with high specificity and sensitivity in both the original and validation cohorts. The listing of 150 to 200 TCR beta chains classed them as cytomegalovirus-associated.

Concerning this clone: Its antigen is not known.

The PCR ran on 60 Vbeta and 13 Jbeta primers. Assay used: immunoSEQ multiplex PCR; TCRdb lists only in-frame clones, some missing. The profile shows about 130,000 clones, roughly 80% of them singletons. What was sequenced was PBMCs. The clonotype originates from a boy aged 5 to 17 in good health and CMV-seronegative.

CDR3 residues: CASSLGISGANVLTF. The CDR3 DNA is TGCGCCAGCAGCTTGGGTATCTCTGGGGCCAACGTCCTGACTTTC. This chain uses TRBV5-1 with TRBJ2-6, with unresolved D. Trimming cost V 0 bases and J 0 bases, with 4 bases left between them. Germline assignment: CDR1 SGHRS and CDR2 YFSETQ. The CDR3 is 15 amino acids.